The next 18 T cell receptor beta chains were all read from a single sample in a study of blood T cells in healthy people across ages. A second PCR of roughly 7 to 11 cycles used a sample-barcoded 5' primer and a J-beta primer mix. TCRdb reprocessed the 5' RACE reads via MiXCR and lists one record per CDR3 protein. Of more than 800,000 distinct CDR3 sequences listed, around 45% are singletons. Sequenced sample: blood. These receptors all come from a woman aged 60-75 years in good health.

The rearrangement uses TRBV4-2 and TRBJ2-5, with D perhaps TRBD1 or TRBD2 (6 bases each). Germline assignment: CDR1 LGHNA and CDR2 YNFKEQ. There are 15 residues in the CDR3. V was trimmed by 1 base and J by 4 bases, leaving 13 bases between them. CDR3 loop: CASSQVTGAGETQYF. CDR3 sequence (DNA): TGTGCCAGCAGCCAAGTTACGGGGGCTGGAGAGACCCAGTACTTC.

This clonotype was recorded a few times. This chain links TRBV2 with TRBJ1-2; D uncertain. Germline loops: CDR1 SNHLY, CDR2 FYNNEI. This CDR3 is built from 13 residues. Trimming shortened V by 3 bases and J by 2 bases, and 7 bases separated the two germline ends. DNA of the CDR3: TGTGCCAGCAGTGATTCCCGAAACTATGGCTACACCTTC. Amino acid sequence: CASSDSRNYGYTF.

V gene TRBV29-1 combines with J gene TRBJ2-3, with 7 bases identical to TRBD1. The V and J ends lost 2 bases and 3 bases, in that order; junction bases with no gene match: 5. Germline V gene data show CDR1 as SQVTM and CDR2 as ANQGSEA. The CDR3 extends over 14 amino acids. The CDR3 DNA reads as TGCAGCGTTGAACGGTCCAGGGGGACAGATACGCAGTATTTT. Amino acid sequence: CSVERSRGTDTQYF.

Only a few counts were recorded for this clonotype. The chain is built from TRBV6-1 and TRBJ2-3; 7 bases are shared with TRBD2. The germline gives CDR1 MNHNS, CDR2 SASEGT. The CDR3 runs 16 residues. The V and J ends lost 1 base and 1 base, in that order; junction bases with no gene match: 5. The DNA of the CDR3 is TGTGCCAGCAGTGAAGAGAGCGGGATGGGCACAGATACGCAGTATTTT. Protein sequence: CASSEESGMGTDTQYF.

This chain uses TRBV28 with TRBJ2-7; D assignment may be TRBD1 or TRBD2 (5 bases each). Trimming shortened V by 5 bases and J by 3 bases, and 14 bases separated the two germline ends. This CDR3 contains 14 residues. The germline V gene encodes CDR1 MDHEN and CDR2 SYDVKM. CDR3 in DNA: TGTGCCAGCAGTCTCGGGACGGTTATCTACGAGCAGTACTTC. Translating it yields CASSLGTVIYEQYF. The variable domain in full, completed from reference TRBV28 and TRBJ2-7, reads DVKVTQSSRYLVKRTGEKVFLECVQDMDHENMFWYRQDPGLGLRLIYFSYDVKMKEKGDIPEGYSVSREKKERFSLILESASTNQTSMYLCASSLGTVIYEQYFGPGTRLTVT.

This clonotype occurred many times. The genes are TRBV28 and TRBJ2-5; D may be TRBD1 (6 bases). V lost 3 bases, J lost 4 bases, and 12 bases lay in between. CDR3 size: 14 residues. Germline V CDR1 and CDR2: MDHEN, SYDVKM. CDR3 sequence reads: CASSFRRGPETQYF. DNA for the CDR3: TGTGCCAGCAGTTTCCGCAGGGGACCAGAGACCCAGTACTTC.

The chain joins TRBV3-1 to TRBJ1-5; a weak D match, TRBD1 (6 bases). Trimming cost V 6 bases and J 4 bases, with 13 bases left between them. Per the germline V gene, CDR1 is LGHDT and CDR2 is YNNKEL (reference sequence). This CDR3 has 14 residues. CDR3: CASSVTGFNQPQHF. The CDR3 nucleotides read TGTGCCAGCAGTGTCACAGGGTTTAATCAGCCCCAGCATTTT.

The chain links TRBV10-3 to TRBJ2-3; no reliable D call. V lost 10 bases, J lost 7 bases, and 15 bases lay in between. This CDR3 is 12 amino acids long. The V gene's germline CDR1 is ENHRY and CDR2 SYGVKD. The CDR3 here is CATFDGWNTQYF. The CDR3 nucleotides read TGTGCCACCTTCGACGGGTGGAATACGCAGTATTTT.

The chain recombines TRBV28 with TRBJ2-5; maybe TRBD1 (7 bases). Gene TRBJ2-7 matches the end of the DNA better, so the J call may be wrong. Looked up from germline, CDR1 is MDHEN and CDR2 is SYDVKM. The CDR3 is made up of 16 amino acids. CDR3 bases: TGTGCCAGCAGTTTAATGGAGGGGGCTAAAGGAAACGAGCAGTACTTC. Its protein product is CASSLMEGAKGNEQYF.

CDR3 nucleotide sequence: TGTGCCACCAGTGATCCCCGCCGAAACCAGGGTTCTATCTACAATGAGCAGTTCTTC. It translates to CATSDPRRNQGSIYNEQFF. The J gene is TRBJ2-1, the V gene TRBV24-1; tentative D call: TRBD1 (5 bases). The CDR3 contains 19 residues. Trimming left V 3 bases short and J 3 bases short, with 23 bases between. Germline V gene sequence: CDR1 KGHDR, CDR2 SFDVKD.

The chain recombines TRBV6-6 with TRBJ2-7, with 9 bases identical to TRBD2. The V gene's germline CDR1 is MNHNY and CDR2 SVGAGI (reference sequence). The CDR3 has 15 amino acids. The trim removed 6 bases at V and 7 bases at J, leaving 13 bases unmatched. The CDR3 region has the DNA TGTGCCAGCAGCCGGCGGGAGGGCCCTTACAATGAGCAGTACTTC. It encodes CASSRREGPYNEQYF.

V and J are TRBV10-1 and TRBJ2-1; tentative D call: TRBD1 (5 bases). The CDR3 covers 13 residues. From germline, CDR1 is WNHNN and CDR2 SYGVQD (reference sequence). The V and J ends lost 0 bases and 9 bases respectively, with 9 bases between them. This CDR3 is CASSESIQGEQFF. CDR3 nucleotides: TGCGCCAGCAGTGAGTCTATCCAGGGTGAGCAGTTCTTC.

The rearrangement joins TRBV10-3 to TRBJ2-1, with 11 bases that match TRBD2. The germline gives CDR1 ENHRY, CDR2 SYGVKD. The CDR3 contains 17 residues. V lost 5 bases to trimming and J lost 6 bases; unmatched junction nucleotides: 12. The CDR3 protein is CAISRLAGRAGGNEQFF. The CDR3 coding sequence is TGTGCCATCAGTAGACTAGCGGGAAGGGCGGGAGGCAATGAGCAGTTCTTC.

This clonotype has only a few counts. J is TRBJ2-3 and V is TRBV7-2; D remains ambiguous. V lost 0 bases and J 3 bases, leaving 13 bases between the germline ends. CDR1 and CDR2 (germline): SGHTA, FQGNSA. This CDR3 contains 16 residues. The CDR3 sequence is CASSLAMTSATDTQYF. DNA of the CDR3: TGTGCCAGCAGCTTAGCGATGACCTCTGCGACAGATACGCAGTATTTT. Looking up the rest from reference TRBV7-2 and TRBJ2-3 gives the full variable domain: GAGVSQSPSNKVTEKGKDVELRCDPISGHTALYWYRQSLGQGLEFLIYFQGNSAPDKSGLPSDRFSAERTGGSVSTLTIQRTQQEDSAVYLCASSLAMTSATDTQYFGPGTRLTVL.

This sequence joins TRBV14 and TRBJ2-3; 12 bases match TRBD1. The CDR3 contains 18 residues. With V trimmed by 1 base and J by 5 bases, 10 bases remained unmatched. In germline, CDR1 is SGHDN, CDR2 FVKESK. In DNA form, the CDR3 reads TGTGCCAGCAGCCAAGTCCTCCGTGGGACAGGGGGCGTAGATACGCAGTATTTT. Amino acid sequence: CASSQVLRGTGGVDTQYF.

The rearrangement links TRBV27 to TRBJ2-5; D unresolved. The CDR3 loop spans 12 amino acids. V gave up 6 bases and J gave up 11 bases, with 16 bases separating them. Germline CDR1 reads MNHEY; CDR2 reads SMNVEV (reference sequence). The chain's CDR3 is CASRWADNEQYF. CDR3 nucleotide sequence: TGTGCCAGCAGGTGGGCGGATAATGAGCAGTACTTC.

This clonotype was seen once. This may stem from a read error, because a much larger clone lies one nucleotide away. The chain uses TRBV7-2 and TRBJ2-1, with a possible D match to TRBD2 (6 bases). Germline lookup yields CDR1 SGHTA and CDR2 FQGNSA. This CDR3 has 15 residues. The CDR3 DNA reads as TGTGCCTGCAGCTTTGCGTCTAGCGATTACAATGAGCAGTTCTTC. Its protein is CACSFASSDYNEQFF.

Concerning this clonotype itself: At one of its ends the junction is not consistent with the germline gene, which may arise from a read error. The chain employs TRBV11-3 and TRBJ2-1; no clear D. CDR3 length: 13 amino acids. CDR1 is SGHNT and CDR2 is YENEEA in the germline V gene. In DNA form, the CDR3 reads TGTACCAGCAGCTTAGCCCAGCACAATGAGCAGTTCTTC. Translating gives CTSSLAQHNEQFF.